The subject of this entry is one T cell receptor beta chain. Its antigen is unknown. The junction does not match germline at one end; this may be a read error. Each donor gave one peripheral blood draw, averaging approximately 0.12 L, which was collected into heparinised tubes. Using a panel that included CD45RO, CCR7, CD25, CD127, CD95 and CD27, naive, central memory, regulatory and stem cell-like memory CD4+ T cells were sorted on a BD FACSAria II. Every sorted population had a purity above 95%. PBMCs were isolated right away by Lymphoprep density gradient centrifugation and were stained directly, without culture. Samples were stained and sorted in pairs, with one healthy donor and one patient per experiment, so that batch effects were minimized. The entire isolated RNA was reverse transcribed using the High Capacity cDNA Reverse Transcription Kit, and thus expressed TCRB transcripts were sequenced. Naive, central memory and regulatory T cell samples underwent deep immunoSEQ sequencing, averaging around 3.6 million total reads per sample. After sorted cells were lysed in RLT buffer, RNA was extracted with DNase-treated RNeasy Micro or Mini kits, with the choice depending on cell number. Each cell subset was processed separately to prevent cross-contamination, with patient and healthy donor samples processed together. The immunoSEQ multiplex PCR was used to amplify TCRB sequences from cDNA, generating 87-bp fragments that spanned the CDR3 region. Amplicons were sequenced on the Illumina HiSeq platform. Per the source publication's procedure: PCR bias was computationally corrected using synthetic template baselines, reads within Hamming distance 2 were collapsed, and singletons that could not be merged were discarded. Reads were aligned against IMGT to assign V, D and J genes, CDR3 length and insertions or deletions at six rearrangement sites. Within each subset, clonotype counts were normalized to the number of sorted cells before true diversity and Gini coefficients were calculated with the tcR R package. The overlap coefficient, calculated on TCRB nucleotide sequences, was used to measure repertoire sharing. As a proxy for the pre-selection repertoire, out-of-frame TCRB sequences from naive cells were analyzed. Imported from immuneACCESS, the table was reduced by TCRdb to in-frame sequences with V and J called. These copies leave out some clones; in studies compared against another copy, an unresolved V gene accounts for under half, and the cause of the remainder is not known. The V and J calls and the clone size are those of that table, but D and trimming were determined from the DNA. The sample table shows 850,000 to 900,000 clones, and 15% to 20% are seen once. The biggest ten clones account for about 0.025% of the sample.

The sample is drawn from a study of beta chain features in type 1 diabetes listed by TCRdb under 2018. In the study overall: Mean age, gender distribution, total cell number and subset yield did not differ between patients and healthy donors. A total of some 110 million sorted cells were examined across all samples, and a strong correlation was observed between cell number per subset and RNA yield. The study compared TCRB repertoires of sorted circulating CD4+ T cell subsets between recently diagnosed type 1 diabetes patients and matched healthy donors. Whereas all 28 donors provided naive and central memory subsets, regulatory and stem cell-like memory subsets were isolated from just 8 patients and about 8 healthy donors.

The full study reports these points: At VDJ recombination sites, patients with type 1 diabetes made fewer insertions and deleted more nucleotides, a pattern implying thymic rearrangement abnormalities. The naive, central memory and regulatory TCRB repertoires appeared to resemble one another more closely among patients than among healthy donors. Shorter templates might have been favored by PCR, but patient and control samples were amplified and corrected together, so both groups would have been affected equally by any skew. Type 1 diabetes patients showed a moderate but significant shortening of TCRB CDR3 length in all four CD4+ subsets. Because small numbers of individuals were included in the HLA sub-analyses, any influence of HLA type on TCRB rearrangement was left unresolved. Because cDNA rather than genomic DNA was sequenced, highly expressing activated cells could have been over-represented, although no difference in activation and CD3 levels was found between groups.

CDR1 is given as SNHLY and CDR2 as FYNNEI, both from the germline V gene. The CDR3 runs 12 amino acids, cysteine and phenylalanine included. Only the CDR3 portion is preserved as DNA: 36 bases, with reading frame beginning at the first base. Input material: naive CD4+ T cells from blood. What the cell subset or site label conveys for this sample: true naive CD4+ T cells. This clonotype was obtained from a woman between 18 and 29 years old in good health. The chain is made from TRBV2 and TRBJ2-1; the D segment could be TRBD1, given 6 matching bases. The base sequence is TGTGCCAGCAGAGAAGGGGGTAATGAGCAGTTCTTC. This yields the protein CASREGGNEQFF.